These T cell receptor beta chains were read from a single sample in a study of blood T cells in healthy people across ages. TCRdb independently ran MiXCR on the 5' RACE reads; one entry per CDR3 protein. The sample lists 1,800,000 or so distinct CDR3 sequences, about two fifths occurring once. Material for sequencing was blood. Every receptor here comes from a human donor in good health. Both conserved end residues are part of each CDR3. A D gene is named only where the DNA matches it firmly. Size is stated for part of the rows, as once, few or many counts, or as a class when the clone is expanded.

>few|TRBJ2-5|TRBV9|13|NA
CASSVSNGREQYF
TGTGCCAGCAGCGTTAGCAACGGTAGAGAGCAGTACTTC
>NA|TRBJ2-3|TRBV7-2|14|NA
CASSPSYEPDTQYF
TGTGCCAGCAGCCCTAGTTATGAGCCAGATACGCAGTATTTT
>NA|TRBJ1-1|TRBV25-1|16|TRBD1
CASSEATGILNTEAFF
TGTGCCAGCAGTGAAGCGACAGGGATCCTGAACACTGAAGCTTTCTTT
>once|TRBJ1-2|TRBV6-2/TRBV6-3|14|NA
CASRPGPSNYGYTF
TGTGCCAGCAGACCCGGCCCTTCTAACTATGGCTACACCTTC
>few|TRBJ2-5|TRBV29-1|14|TRBD1
CSVDRTGGGETQYF
TGCAGCGTCGATAGAACAGGGGGAGGTGAGACCCAGTACTTC
>many|TRBJ2-4|TRBV29-1|15|NA
CSVEDRGASRNIQYF
TGCAGCGTTGAAGATCGGGGGGCCTCTAGGAACATTCAGTACTTC
>few|TRBJ2-1|TRBV29-1|13|NA
CSVDSLGSNEQFF
TGCAGCGTTGACTCCCTTGGGAGCAATGAGCAGTTCTTC
>once|TRBJ2-1|TRBV29-1|15|TRBD2
CSVGLAGSSYNEQFF
TGCAGCGTTGGTTTAGCGGGAAGCTCCTACAATGAGCAGTTCTTC
>NA|TRBJ2-7|TRBV5-1|13|NA
CASSLGSSYERYF
TGCGCCAGCAGCTTGGGCAGTTCCTACGAGCGGTACTTC
>few|TRBJ2-1|TRBV7-9|13|NA
CASSPPGVDEQFF
TGTGCCAGCAGCCCTCCGGGGGTGGATGAGCAGTTCTTC
>once|TRBJ2-1|TRBV7-2|15|TRBD2
CASSLLPSGLNEQFF
TGTGCCAGCAGCTTATTACCTAGCGGACTCAATGAGCAGTTCTTC
>few|TRBJ1-5|TRBV7-9|13|TRBD1
CASQDRVGQPQHF
TGTGCCAGCCAGGACAGGGTAGGTCAGCCCCAGCATTTT
>NA|TRBJ1-5|TRBV7-2|16|TRBD1
CASSLMTGQVGQPQHF
TGTGCCAGCAGCTTGATGACAGGGCAGGTCGGGCAGCCCCAGCATTTT
>NA|TRBJ2-3|TRBV10-3|17|TRBD2
CAISESNLAGGTDTQYF
TGTGCCATCAGTGAATCAAATCTAGCGGGGGGAACAGATACGCAGTATTTT
>NA|TRBJ2-1|TRBV20-1|13|NA
CSARRVLGNEQFF
TGCAGTGCTAGGCGGGTCCTGGGGAATGAGCAGTTCTTC
>few|TRBJ1-5|TRBV4-3|14|NA
CASSQHRQNQPQHF
TGCGCCAGCAGCCAACACAGGCAAAATCAGCCCCAGCATTTT
>NA|TRBJ1-1|TRBV5-1|12|NA
CASSGSGVTAFF
TGCGCCAGCAGCGGATCAGGGGTTACGGCTTTCTTT
>once|TRBJ2-5|TRBV5-5|12|NA
CASSRALETQYF
TGTGCCAGCAGCAGAGCCTTAGAGACCCAGTACTTC